This note documents a single TCR beta chain sequence. The target antigen is unknown. Sequencing used immunoSEQ multiplex PCR; TCRdb keeps in-frame clones, though not all of them. The sample carries approximately 160,000 clones, about 91% recorded once. The germline V gene has CDR1 ENHRY and CDR2 SYGVKD. Trimming cost V 2 bases and J 4 bases; bases outside gene matches: 8. The CDR3 length is 17 residues. The sample is drawn from a study of T cell responses to AZD1222 COVID-19 vaccine. Study-wide results and limits: Clonal diversity was possibly underestimated, and white British individuals and females predominated among donors. Spike-specific TCR breadth and depth grew following two AZD1222 doses. Variant regions that are unmutated are reportedly the target of nearly half of spike-specific TCRs.

The chain uses TRBV10-3 and TRBJ2-2; TRBD1 agrees at 9 bases. The sample was peripheral blood, taken on day 0 of MenACWY control vaccination. The TCR was taken from an adult in good health. The CDR3 DNA follows: TGTGCCATCAGTGAGCTTAAGACAGGGGGAATCACCGGGGAGCTGTTTTTT. Translating gives CAISELKTGGITGELFF.